What follows are 2 T cell receptor beta chains derived from one specimen sequenced in a study of blood T cell repertoires in COVID-19. Libraries were prepared by immunoSEQ multiplex PCR; TCRdb keeps only in-frame clonotypes and omits some of them. The sample includes over 150,000 clones, 80% to 85% of them seen just once. The sequencing input was peripheral blood. These receptor sequences come from a man between 65 and 85 years old with active or convalescent COVID-19.

The chain carries TRBV3-1 (or the pseudogene TRBV3-2) and TRBJ2-7; possibly TRBD1 for D (5 bases). CDR1 LGHDT and CDR2 YNNKEL come from the germline V gene (reference sequence). This CDR3 is built from 16 residues. Deletions cut 1 base from V and 0 bases from J, with 13 bases between. The CDR3 reads CASSQARGLLSYEQYF. The CDR3, as DNA: TGTGCCAGCAGCCAAGCAAGGGGTCTCCTCTCCTACGAGCAGTACTTC.

This chain connects TRBV7-9 to TRBJ2-7, with D tentatively TRBD1 (5 bases). The V gene lost 1 base and the J gene lost 3 bases, with 10 bases spanning the gap. Looked up from germline, CDR1 is SEHNR and CDR2 is FQNEAQ (reference sequence). The CDR3 sequence is 14 residues long. Written as DNA, the CDR3 is TGTGCCAGCAGCTTAGTCGGACACTACTACGAGCAGTACTTC. Translating it yields CASSLVGHYYEQYF.